The T cell receptor beta chain under discussion was sequenced for a study of blood T cell repertoires in COVID-19. The overall study: From the United States, Italy and Spain came samples of acute and convalescent COVID-19. T cells, B-cell-depleted T cells, or PBMCs supplied cDNA or gDNA.

There are 13 residues in the CDR3. Trimming took 5 bases from V and 6 from J, leaving 14 bases between them. Germline CDR1 and CDR2: SGHNT and YENEEA. Methods used by the authors: Cell counts per sample came from amplifying reference gene primers. The table came from immunoSEQ multiplex PCR; TCRdb's copy has only in-frame clones and leaves some out. The V and J calls and clone size are taken from that table; D and trimming were inferred from the DNA. The sample contains roughly 47,000 clones, around 90% of which appear only once. This TCR was sampled from a man between 50 and 59 years old with acute or convalescent COVID-19. The sequenced sample consisted of peripheral blood. The chain combines TRBV11-3 with TRBJ2-7, with a possible D match to TRBD1 (6 bases). The DNA for the CDR3 is TGTGCCAGCAGCAATACAGGGTTGGGCGAGCAGTACTTC. Its translation is CASSNTGLGEQYF.